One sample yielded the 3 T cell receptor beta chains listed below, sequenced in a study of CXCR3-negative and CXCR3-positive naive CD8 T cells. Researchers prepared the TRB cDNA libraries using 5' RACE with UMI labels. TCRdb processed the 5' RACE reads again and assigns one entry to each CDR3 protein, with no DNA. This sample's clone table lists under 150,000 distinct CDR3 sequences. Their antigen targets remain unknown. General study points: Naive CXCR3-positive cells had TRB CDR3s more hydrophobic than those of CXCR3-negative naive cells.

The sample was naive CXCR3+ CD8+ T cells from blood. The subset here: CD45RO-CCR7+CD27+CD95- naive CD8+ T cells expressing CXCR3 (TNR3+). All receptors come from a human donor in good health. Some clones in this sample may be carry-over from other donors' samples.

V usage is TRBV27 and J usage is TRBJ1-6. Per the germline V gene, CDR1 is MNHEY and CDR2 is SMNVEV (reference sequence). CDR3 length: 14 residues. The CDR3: CASSFGQPYSPLHF.

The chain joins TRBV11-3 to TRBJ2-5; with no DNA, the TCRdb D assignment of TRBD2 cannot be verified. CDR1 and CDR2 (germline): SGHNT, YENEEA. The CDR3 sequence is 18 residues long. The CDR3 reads CASSLGRTSGRYQETQYF.

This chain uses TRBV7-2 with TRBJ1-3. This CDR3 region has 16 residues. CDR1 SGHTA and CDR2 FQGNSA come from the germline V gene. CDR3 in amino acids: CASRDRSSHSGNTIYF.